Here is one TCR beta chain with its context. Its specific antigen is unknown. Base qualities are missing; no much larger clone stands one base away. TCRbeta CDR3 regions were amplified from genomic DNA by means of the immunoSEQ Assay, a bias-controlled multiplex PCR. The paper's processing steps were these. The number of nucleated cells in each sample was estimated from the amplification of reference gene primers within the assay. To quantify the absolute abundance of each unique TCRbeta CDR3 rearrangement, sequence reads were collapsed and filtered. For each sample, productive Simpson clonality was calculated by taking the square root of Simpson's diversity index across productive rearrangements. Drawn from immuneACCESS, this table holds only the in-frame rearrangements with V and J called that TCRdb kept. Clones are partly lost; checked studies trace under half to an unresolved V gene and leave the rest unexplained. V and J calls and clone size follow that table, whereas D and trimming were derived from the DNA. In all, the sample holds 200,000 to 250,000 clones, and 88% of those were seen once. The ten most abundant clones make up 2.5% to 3% of the sample.

These data come from a study of blood T cell repertoires in COVID-19 (dated by TCRdb to 2020 to 2022). Context from the whole study: Collaborator samples came from the United States, Italy and Spain and covered acute and convalescent phases of COVID-19. The samples were drawn from the first 160 participants of the ongoing ImmuneRACE study and from some 1,300 subjects provided by 6 global collaborators. The dataset comprised deeply sampled blood TCRbeta repertoires from subjects exposed to, actively infected with, or recovered from COVID-19. The repertoires were released in a freely available public database meant as a resource for research on the immune response to SARS-CoV-2. The material from the prospective study consisted of cDNA or gDNA derived from T cells, B-cell-depleted T cells, or PBMCs. Where available, HLA class I and class II types were obtained from metadata supplied by the sample provider rather than from assay-based typing. A de-identified subject ID, COVID-19 status, age in years and sex were almost always included in the sample metadata.

The investigation overall reported the following: The amount of clinical and demographic metadata varied by source and participant and was provided uncurated.

Enrolling through a virtual design, the prospective study's participants ranged in age from roughly 18 to 95 years and lived across about two dozen United States geographic areas. In the prospective study, participants were assigned to cohorts based on the clinical history participants reported in a screening survey and a study questionnaire. Recovered participants in ImmuneRACE Cohort 3 were defined as having two consecutive negative NP/OP PCR tests, clearance from a healthcare professional, or resolution of symptoms. Mobile phlebotomists in the prospective study collected whole blood, serum and a nasopharyngeal or oropharyngeal swab from every participant. Additional blood draws and questionnaires over an approximately two-month period could optionally be provided by prospective study participants. Prospective study blood samples were shipped either frozen or at room temperature before DNA extraction.

The germline V gene (reference sequence) gives CDR1 as LNHDA and CDR2 as SQIVND. Taken from cysteine to phenylalanine, the CDR3 has 17 residues. The entry retains the CDR3 DNA only, 51 bases that are in frame from base 1. Between the V and J ends, shortened by 2 bases and 0 bases respectively, the junction contains 15 bases. Recombination joined TRBV19 with TRBJ2-3; the D gene remains uncertain. The sample taken for sequencing was PBMCs or T cells enriched from blood (not recorded which). This TCR was recovered from a woman in her thirties who had recovered from COVID-19. This receptor has the CDR3 CASSITPFRTSTDTQYF. The DNA sequence is TGTGCCAGTAGTATAACCCCCTTCCGTACTAGCACAGATACGCAGTATTTT.